This T cell receptor (beta chain) was identified in a study of T cell changes during pregnancy in multiple sclerosis. V lost 3 bases and J lost 2, with 7 bases in between. From germline, CDR1 is MNHEY and CDR2 SMNVEV (reference sequence). CDR3 length: 13 amino acids. TCRdb keeps only in-frame clones here, not all; method: immunoSEQ multiplex PCR. The repertoire holds some 60,000 clones, roughly 90% seen once, with about 2.9% in the top ten. Specimen: peripheral blood, collected in the second trimester of pregnancy. The sequence was obtained from a female donor in good health, enrolled as a control in a pregnancy study. The chain carries TRBV27 and TRBJ2-5; the D gene is possibly TRBD1 (6 bases). CDR3: CASSLGQQETQYF. The CDR3 nucleotides read TGTGCCAGCAGTTTGGGACAACAAGAGACCCAGTACTTC.